These 31 T cell receptor beta chains were sequenced from one sample in a study of blood T cell repertoires in COVID-19 (dated by TCRdb to 2018 to 2020). Library method: the immunoSEQ multiplex PCR assay. Here the immuneACCESS table is served through TCRdb, limited to in-frame sequences with V and J called. Missing clones are a known gap in these copies; in checked studies unresolved V genes cover under half, and the rest lacks a known reason. The sample yields around 80,000 clones; almost 85% were counted once. About 12% of the sample comes from the top ten. The sequencing input was peripheral blood. The receptors derive from an elderly man with acute or convalescent COVID-19.

The chain has TRBV24-1 and TRBJ1-5, with 11 bases fitting TRBD1. CDR1 is KGHDR, CDR2 SFDVKD, per germline. The CDR3 runs to 20 residues. The ends lost 5 bases at V and 0 bases at J; junction bases unmatched: 14. CDR3 sequence (DNA): TGTGCCACCAGTGGAACTCTCGGACAGGGGGCGGTCAATAGCAATCAGCCCCAGCATTTT. This translates into CATSGTLGQGAVNSNQPQHF.

The V gene is TRBV19, the J gene TRBJ2-2, with 11 nucleotides matching TRBD1. Germline CDR1 LNHDA, CDR2 SQIVND (reference sequence). Germline trimming cut 8 bases from V and 4 bases from J; bases unmatched to any gene: 6. The CDR3 is 15 residues long. In nucleotides, the CDR3 is TGTGCCAGTCAGGACAGGGGGCGGGTCACCGGGGAGCTGTTTTTT. As protein: CASQDRGRVTGELFF.

The chain links TRBV7-2 to TRBJ2-3, with 9 bases that match TRBD2. Per the germline V gene, CDR1 is SGHTA and CDR2 is FQGNSA. V lost 4 bases, J lost 4 bases, and 18 bases stayed unmatched. The CDR3 covers 19 residues. The chain's CDR3 is CASSYRVSGGGSRPDTQYF. CDR3 bases: TGTGCCAGCAGCTACAGGGTTAGCGGGGGAGGCTCACGGCCAGATACGCAGTATTTT. The variable domain in full, with the rest retrieved from reference TRBV7-2 and TRBJ2-3, is GAGVSQSPSNKVTEKGKDVELRCDPISGHTALYWYRQSLGQGLEFLIYFQGNSAPDKSGLPSDRFSAERTGGSVSTLTIQRTQQEDSAVYLCASSYRVSGGGSRPDTQYFGPGTRLTVL.

The chain joins TRBV29-1 to TRBJ2-1; 11 bases are shared with TRBD2. Germline-derived CDR1 and CDR2 are SQVTM and ANQGSEA. There are 14 residues in the CDR3. J was trimmed by 6 bases and V by 8 bases; bases with no gene match: 9. CDR3 sequence reads: CSTLAGGSINEQFF. CDR3 nucleotides: TGCAGCACCCTAGCGGGGGGATCTATCAATGAGCAGTTCTTC.

The V call is TRBV16, the J call TRBJ1-5; 9 bases line up with TRBD1. Germline V lookup: CDR1 KGHSY, CDR2 FQNENV. The CDR3 consists of 14 residues. The junction had 6 bases not matched to a gene; V was cut back by 5 bases and J by 7 bases. CDR3 nucleotides: TGTGCCAGCAGCTCGGGACAGGGAGGCCAGCCCCAGCATTTT. Translated, it gives CASSSGQGGQPQHF.

This clone occurred once. The chain uses TRBV5-6 and TRBJ1-2, with 9 nucleotides matching TRBD1. Germline-derived CDR1 and CDR2 are SGHDT and YYEEEE. This CDR3 spans 14 amino acids. The ends lost 4 bases at V and 4 bases at J; junction bases unmatched: 5. DNA of the CDR3: TGTGCCAGCAGCAAGGGACAGGGAGGCTATGGCTACACCTTC. This sequence encodes CASSKGQGGYGYTF.

The chain employs TRBV30 and TRBJ2-1; D not resolved. Per the germline V gene, CDR1 is GTSNPN and CDR2 is SVGIG (reference sequence). V was cut by 2 bases and J by 6 bases, with 11 bases left in between. This CDR3 spans 13 amino acids. CDR3 loop: CAWSLQWANEQFF. Written as DNA, the CDR3 is TGTGCCTGGAGTCTACAATGGGCCAATGAGCAGTTCTTC.

This chain links TRBV6-4 with TRBJ2-1; 7 bases line up with TRBD2. V was clipped by 10 bases and J by 7 bases; unmatched bases: 7. The CDR3 consists of 12 residues. Germline CDR1 MRHNA, CDR2 SNTAGT. The CDR3 bases are TGTGCCATCCCGGGGGGAGTAAATGAGCAGTTCTTC. Translating gives CAIPGGVNEQFF.

This chain joins TRBV7-6 and TRBJ1-5; 7 bases fit TRBD1. The CDR3 loop spans 15 amino acids. The trim removed 5 bases at V and 4 bases at J, leaving 8 bases unmatched. Germline V gives CDR1 SGHVS, CDR2 FNYEAQ. The CDR3: CASSREQGMNQPQHF. The CDR3 coding sequence is TGTGCCAGCAGCCGCGAACAGGGGATGAATCAGCCCCAGCATTTT. The full variable domain, with the rest looked up from reference TRBV7-6 and TRBJ1-5, is GAGVSQSPRYKVTKRGQDVALRCDPISGHVSLYWYRQALGQGPEFLTYFNYEAQQDKSGLPNDRFSAERPEGSISTLTIQRTEQRDSAMYRCASSREQGMNQPQHFGDGTRLSIL.

This clone showed up just once. The rearrangement links TRBV11-1 to TRBJ2-7; no definite D call. Deletions cut 5 bases from V and 2 bases from J, with 16 bases between. Looked up from germline, CDR1 is SGHAT and CDR2 is FQDESV (reference sequence). This CDR3 is 15 amino acids long. CDR3 in DNA: TGTGCCAGCAGCAACCGACACCATAACGCCTACGAGCAGTACTTC. It encodes CASSNRHHNAYEQYF.

This rearrangement joins TRBV9 to TRBJ1-4; 11 bases map to TRBD1. The CDR3 covers 15 residues. J lost 5 bases, V lost 3 bases, and 3 bases had no gene match. The germline V gene has CDR1 SGDLS and CDR2 YYNGEE. CDR3 nucleotides: TGTGCCAGCAGCGGCCGGGACAGGGGGAATGAAAAACTGTTTTTT. It encodes CASSGRDRGNEKLFF.

In regard to this clone: At the DNA level, this CDR3 is encoded by other sequences in the same sample as well. V gene TRBV6-5 combines with J gene TRBJ1-2; 7 bases match TRBD1. V dropped 0 bases and J dropped 2; count of bases not matched to a gene: 3. The CDR3 is made up of 15 amino acids. Per germline, CDR1 MNHEY and CDR2 SVGAGI. CDR3 loop: CASSYSGTVNYGYTF. CDR3 in DNA: TGTGCCAGCAGTTACTCGGGGACAGTAAACTATGGCTACACCTTC.

V and J are TRBV12-3 or TRBV12-4 and TRBJ2-7; no clear D gene. The CDR3 is made up of 13 amino acids. The ends were cut back, 3 bases at V and 3 bases at J, with 9 bases in the middle. The CDR3 sequence is CASSFAVLYEQYF. The CDR3 DNA follows: TGTGCCAGCAGTTTTGCAGTTCTCTACGAGCAGTACTTC.

This rearrangement joins TRBV9 to TRBJ1-2; 7 nucleotides line up with TRBD1. Germline values: CDR1 SGDLS, CDR2 YYNGEE. V was pared by 1 base and J by 8 bases, with 5 bases of the junction left unmatched. This CDR3 is 13 amino acids long. This CDR3 is CASSVNTDRGYTF. The CDR3 DNA reads TGTGCCAGCAGCGTAAATACGGACAGGGGCTACACCTTC. Looking up the rest from reference TRBV9 and TRBJ1-2 gives the full variable domain: DSGVTQTPKHLITATGQRVTLRCSPRSGDLSVYWYQQSLDQGLQFLIQYYNGEERAKGNILERFSAQQFPDLHSELNLSSLELGDSALYFCASSVNTDRGYTFGSGTRLTVV.

V usage is TRBV27 and J usage is TRBJ1-2; D is perhaps TRBD1 (6 bases). Germline V lookup: CDR1 MNHEY, CDR2 SMNVEV (reference sequence). The V gene lost 5 bases and the J gene lost 3 bases, with 19 bases spanning the gap. The CDR3 spans 16 residues. The CDR3 DNA follows: TGTGCCAGCAGTCCCCAACCCTTCACAGGGTACTATGGCTACACCTTC. This encodes CASSPQPFTGYYGYTF.

The genes are TRBV5-6 and TRBJ2-1; TRBD2 is a possible D gene (6 bases). There are 15 residues in the CDR3. Per the germline V gene, CDR1 is SGHDT and CDR2 is YYEEEE. V gave up 5 bases and J gave up 5 bases, with 17 bases separating them. The CDR3 sequence is CASSGGTGGNNEQFF. The CDR3, as DNA: TGTGCCAGCAGTGGAGGGACCGGGGGAAACAATGAGCAGTTCTTC.

The gene calls are TRBV24-1 and TRBJ2-2, with D possibly matching TRBD1 (6 bases). The CDR3 contains 15 residues. Per the germline V gene, CDR1 is KGHDR and CDR2 is SFDVKD. V was cut by 5 bases and J by 3 bases, with 12 bases left in between. This CDR3 is CATSGSGTHTGELFF. In DNA form, the CDR3 reads TGTGCCACCAGTGGTTCCGGGACACACACCGGGGAGCTGTTTTTT.

The chain joins TRBV30 to TRBJ2-2; TRBD2 aligns across 7 bases. Per the germline V gene, CDR1 is GTSNPN and CDR2 is SVGIG (reference sequence). The CDR3 runs 13 residues. The ends lost 4 bases at V and 4 bases at J; junction bases unmatched: 3. CDR3 protein: CAWTRLATGELFF. The CDR3 region has the DNA TGTGCCTGGACCCGACTAGCCACCGGGGAGCTGTTTTTT.

This chain uses TRBV11-3 with TRBJ1-1; TRBD1 agrees at 8 bases. This CDR3 comprises 15 residues. Germline CDR1 is SGHNT and CDR2 is YENEEA. V dropped 5 bases and J dropped 5; count of bases not matched to a gene: 10. DNA of the CDR3: TGTGCCAGCAGCGACCGGGGCAGGGGGCCGACTGAAGCTTTCTTT. This encodes CASSDRGRGPTEAFF.

The chain links TRBV6-5 to TRBJ1-6; 9 positions agree with TRBD1. CDR1 is MNHEY, CDR2 SVGAGI, per germline. J gave up 10 bases and V 8 bases, and 3 bases lay outside the gene matches. This CDR3 has 12 residues. CDR3 sequence (DNA): TGTGCCAGCGGGGGACAGGGCTCACCCCTCCACTTT. Translation: CASGGQGSPLHF.

This clone came up a few times. CDR3 nucleotides: TGTGCCAGCAGCTTCGGGACAGCCTTTACAGATACGCAGTATTTT. As protein: CASSFGTAFTDTQYF. The chain joins TRBV5-8 to TRBJ2-3, with 7 bases fitting TRBD1. Trimming at V came to 2 bases and at J to 3 bases, leaving 6 bases not matched to a gene. The CDR3 totals 15 residues. Germline V CDR1 and CDR2: SGHTS, YDEGEE.

The genes are TRBV4-1 and TRBJ2-5, with 10 bases identical to TRBD1. V trimming: 4 bases; J trimming: 4 bases; junction bases outside the gene matches: 6. The CDR3 length is 15 residues. The germline V gene encodes CDR1 MGHRA and CDR2 YSYEKL. The CDR3 sequence is CASSPDRGRVETQYF. Here the CDR3 DNA reads TGCGCCAGCAGCCCTGACAGGGGGCGCGTAGAGACCCAGTACTTC.

The rearrangement uses TRBV7-2 and TRBJ2-7; 7 bases fit TRBD1. The CDR3 is 13 amino acids. After removal of 5 bases from V and 7 bases from J, the junction contained 8 bases not matched to a gene. Germline-derived CDR1 and CDR2 are SGHTA and FQGNSA. The CDR3 reads CASSPDRAFEQYF. The CDR3 DNA is TGTGCCAGCAGCCCAGACAGGGCCTTTGAGCAGTACTTC.

The chain joins TRBV3-1 (or the pseudogene TRBV3-2) to TRBJ2-1; TRBD1 agrees at 9 bases. V lost 3 bases, J lost 6 bases, and 3 bases stayed unmatched. This CDR3 contains 14 residues. Germline CDR1 reads LGHDT; CDR2 reads YNNKEL (reference sequence). As DNA, the CDR3 is TGTGCCAGCAGCCAGGGACAGGGAGTCAATGAGCAGTTCTTC. This codes for CASSQGQGVNEQFF.

The chain uses TRBV6-1 and TRBJ1-5; 9 nucleotides align to TRBD1. Germline V gene data show CDR1 as MNHNS and CDR2 as SASEGT. The V segment lost 8 bases and the J segment 0 bases; nucleotides outside the gene matches: 2. This CDR3 is 14 amino acids long. The CDR3 loop is CASGQGRSNQPQHF. For the CDR3, the DNA is TGTGCCAGCGGACAGGGGCGTAGCAATCAGCCCCAGCATTTT.

This clone was detected only once. This CDR3 is CASSFRTGVTGELFF. For the CDR3, the DNA is TGTGCCAGCAGCTTTAGAACGGGGGTCACCGGGGAGCTGTTTTTT. The genes are TRBV11-2 and TRBJ2-2; possibly TRBD2 for D (6 bases). CDR1 is SGHAT and CDR2 is FQNNGV in the germline V gene. The CDR3 totals 15 residues. V gave up 3 bases and J gave up 4 bases, with 12 bases separating them.

Worth noting for this clone: This sample also contains other DNA sequences that code for the same CDR3. The V gene is TRBV5-1, the J gene TRBJ2-7; TRBD1 agrees at 7 bases. Unmatched junction bases numbered 7, after V lost 4 bases and J lost 0 bases. Germline CDR1 reads SGHRS; CDR2 reads YFSETQ. There are 15 residues in the CDR3. The CDR3 coding sequence is TGCGCCAGCAGCCGAGACAGGGACCCCTCCTACGAGCAGTACTTC. Its protein is CASSRDRDPSYEQYF.

The chain has TRBV9 and TRBJ2-3; 13 bases match TRBD2. V lost 3 bases and J lost 3; bases outside the gene matches: 4. CDR1 SGDLS and CDR2 YYNGEE come from the germline V gene. This CDR3 has 16 amino acids. The CDR3 sequence is CASSAGTSGATDTQYF. The DNA of the CDR3 is TGTGCCAGCAGCGCCGGGACTAGCGGGGCTACAGATACGCAGTATTTT.

The CDR3: CASSFAGVRNTIYF. The CDR3 nucleotides read TGTGCCAGCAGCTTCGCAGGGGTAAGGAACACCATATATTTT. The V and J genes are TRBV13 and TRBJ1-3; perhaps TRBD1 as D (6 bases). The V end was cut by 3 bases, the J end by 7 bases, with 13 bases between. Per the germline V gene, CDR1 is PRHDT and CDR2 is FYEKMQ (reference sequence). The CDR3 totals 14 residues.

The chain employs TRBV6-1 and TRBJ2-7; the D is unclear. Deletions cut 1 base from V and 4 bases from J, with 5 bases between. Germline V CDR1 and CDR2: MNHNS, SASEGT. The CDR3 is made up of 12 amino acids. As DNA, the CDR3 is TGTGCCAGCAGTGAAGGGCGGTACGAGCAGTACTTC. The encoded protein is CASSEGRYEQYF.

This sequence joins TRBV6-5 and TRBJ1-2; 11 nucleotides line up with TRBD1. The germline V gene encodes CDR1 MNHEY and CDR2 SVGAGI. The V and J ends lost 10 bases and 2 bases, in that order; junction bases with no gene match: 3. The CDR3 is made up of 13 amino acids. The CDR3 coding sequence is TGTGCCACCGGGACAGGGGGAAACTATGGCTACACCTTC. Residues: CATGTGGNYGYTF.